The clone carrying this T cell receptor (beta chain) was picked up one time. The CDR3 spans 13 residues. Germline assignment: CDR1 ENHRY and CDR2 SYGVKD. V lost 6 bases, J lost 5 bases, and 11 bases lay in between. Original processing notes: It was from reference gene primer amplification that nucleated cell counts were estimated. Assay used: immunoSEQ multiplex PCR; TCRdb lists only in-frame clones, some missing. The DNA gave D and trimming, while V, J and clone size come from that table. The table lists about 98,000 clones, approximately 90% of them singletons. These data belong to a study of blood T cell repertoires in COVID-19. Study in general: Sites in the United States, Italy and Spain provided acute and convalescent COVID-19 samples. Sources were T cells, B-cell-depleted T cells, or PBMCs; the material itself was cDNA or gDNA.

The sample taken for sequencing was peripheral blood. The chain joins TRBV10-3 to TRBJ1-5, with D possibly TRBD1 on 6 matching bases. The origin of this receptor is a man in his fifties with active COVID-19. The chain's CDR3 is CAISIQGDQPQHF. The CDR3 DNA reads as TGTGCCATCAGCATACAGGGCGATCAGCCCCAGCATTTT.